The present T cell receptor (beta chain) was sequenced within a study of cytomegalovirus exposure and HLA in healthy donors. Study results and caveats: Segments of the TCR beta V type were, in most cases, productive about 90% or about 30% of the time in an earlier analysis.

The PCR contained 60 Vbeta and 13 Jbeta primers. Sequencing was performed with immunoSEQ multiplex PCR; in TCRdb, only in-frame clones are kept and a portion is missing. The table lists 100,000 to 150,000 clones, roughly 84% of them singletons. Trimming took 6 bases from V and 6 from J; bases not matched to a gene: 9. CDR1 SGHNT and CDR2 YYREEE come from the germline V gene (reference sequence). This CDR3 comprises 14 residues. A note on this clone: What it recognizes is unknown.

Sequencing input: PBMCs. This TCR was recovered from a woman aged 18-29 years in good health and CMV-seropositive. V gene TRBV5-4 combines with J gene TRBJ2-1; 7 positions match TRBD2. CDR3: CASTLWGGSNEQFF. The CDR3 nucleotides read TGTGCCAGCACCCTGTGGGGAGGGTCCAATGAGCAGTTCTTC.